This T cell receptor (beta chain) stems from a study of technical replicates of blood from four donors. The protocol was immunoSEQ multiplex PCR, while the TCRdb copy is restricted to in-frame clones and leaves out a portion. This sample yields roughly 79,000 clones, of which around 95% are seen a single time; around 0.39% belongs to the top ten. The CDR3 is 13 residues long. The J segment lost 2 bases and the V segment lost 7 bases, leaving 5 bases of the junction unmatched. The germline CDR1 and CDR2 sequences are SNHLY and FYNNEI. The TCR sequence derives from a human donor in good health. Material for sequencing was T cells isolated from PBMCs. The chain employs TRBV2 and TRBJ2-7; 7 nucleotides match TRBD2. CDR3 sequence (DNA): TGTGCCAGCACCAGCGGGATCACCTACGAGCAGTACTTC. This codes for CASTSGITYEQYF.